This T cell receptor beta chain derives from a study of identical twins. Overall study results and limits: Out-of-frame alpha sequences shared by twins showed excess low generation probability. Abundant beta clonotypes from cord blood bore fewer insertions; memory repertoires lacked this pattern. Invariant T cells like MAIT and iNKT could partly confound the zero-insertion analyses.

The table lists this clonotype with a few counts. Its specificity is unknown. Germline V lookup: CDR1 MDHEN, CDR2 SYDVKM. The CDR3 loop spans 15 amino acids. The J segment lost 4 bases and the V segment lost 6 bases, leaving 7 bases of the junction unmatched. TCRdb processed the 5' RACE reads anew with MiXCR; each CDR3 protein has one entry. The table has just under 650,000 distinct CDR3 sequences, about 7% seen once. The same data also went into a second study, on yellow fever vaccine responses in identical twins. That work contributes: Reportedly, the T cell response mounted by twins to vaccine seemed partly convergent, partly personalized.

The specimen sequenced was PBMCs. The clonotype was recovered from a woman aged 18-29 years in good health. The chain recombines TRBV28 with TRBJ2-1; 9 bases agree with TRBD1. In nucleotides, the CDR3 is TGTGCCAGCAGCACCGGGACAGGGCGTTACAATGAGCAGTTCTTC. It translates to CASSTGTGRYNEQFF. Full variable domain (remainder filled in from reference TRBV28 and TRBJ2-1): DVKVTQSSRYLVKRTGEKVFLECVQDMDHENMFWYRQDPGLGLRLIYFSYDVKMKEKGDIPEGYSVSREKKERFSLILESASTNQTSMYLCASSTGTGRYNEQFFGPGTRLTVL.